This is a list of T cell receptor beta chains from one sample in a study of blood T cell repertoires in COVID-19. Profiled with immunoSEQ multiplex PCR; TCRdb holds only in-frame clones, not every one. The table has some 190,000 clones, roughly nine tenths seen once. The sequencing input was PBMCs or T cells enriched from blood (not recorded which). The receptors originated from a woman aged 35 to 49 with acute COVID-19. Both conserved end residues are part of each CDR3. The D gene is left open where the match is weak. Not all rows give a size; the values are once, few, many and, for expanded clones, a class.

>TRBJ2-7|TRBV10-3|TRBD2|.
CAISETQGGEQYF
TGTGCCATCAGTGAGACGCAGGGAGGGGAGCAGTACTTC
>TRBJ2-5|TRBV30|.|once
CAWSRAETQYF
TGTGCCTGGTCGAGGGCAGAGACCCAGTACTTC
>TRBJ2-3|TRBV9|.|.
CASSVAGTPPRTDTQYF
TGTGCCAGCAGCGTAGCAGGGACTCCACCTCGCACAGATACGCAGTATTTT
>TRBJ1-2|TRBV5-1|.|.
CASSPLPGDGYTF
TGCGCCAGCAGCCCCCTCCCAGGGGATGGCTACACCTTC
>TRBJ1-2|TRBV7-9|TRBD1|.
CASSSEDRVVYYGYTF
TGTGCCAGCAGCTCCGAAGACAGGGTAGTCTACTATGGCTACACCTTC
>TRBJ2-3|TRBV7-9|.|.
CASSLSGRADTQYF
TGTGCCAGCAGCTTAAGTGGGCGTGCGGATACGCAGTATTTT
>TRBJ2-7|TRBV3-1/TRBV3-2|.|.
CASSQVHSAYEQYF
TGTGCCAGCAGCCAAGTCCACAGTGCCTACGAGCAGTACTTC
>TRBJ2-1|TRBV4-3|TRBD2|.
CASSQTEPGLEGYNEQFF
TGCGCCAGCAGCCAAACCGAACCGGGACTAGAGGGCTACAATGAGCAGTTCTTC
>TRBJ2-7|TRBV28|TRBD1|.
CASSSFGTGTYEQYF
TGTGCCAGCAGTTCCTTCGGGACAGGGACCTACGAGCAGTACTTC
>TRBJ2-2|TRBV11-2|.|once
CASSAHTANTGELFF
TGTGCCAGCAGCGCCCACACCGCGAACACCGGGGAGCTGTTTTTT
>TRBJ1-2|TRBV5-6|.|.
CASTRMATRGYTF
TGTGCCAGCACCCGGATGGCCACTAGGGGCTACACCTTC
>TRBJ2-3|TRBV5-1|TRBD2|.
CASSRGLAGLTDTQYF
TGCGCCAGCAGCAGAGGACTAGCGGGCCTCACAGATACGCAGTATTTT
>TRBJ2-1|TRBV19|.|.
CASSRGDLTYNEQFF
TGTGCCAGTAGTAGGGGGGATTTGACCTACAATGAGCAGTTCTTC
>TRBJ2-7|TRBV28|TRBD2|once
CASSPGGADFSYEQYF
TGTGCCAGCAGCCCGGGGGGAGCGGACTTCTCCTACGAGCAGTACTTC
>TRBJ2-1|TRBV4-1|TRBD1|.
CASSQDAGQGAYNEQFF
TGCGCCAGCAGCCAAGATGCGGGACAGGGAGCCTACAATGAGCAGTTCTTC
>TRBJ1-2|TRBV18|TRBD1|.
CASSQPGQDANYGYTF
TGTGCCAGCTCACAGCCGGGACAGGACGCTAACTATGGCTACACCTTC
>TRBJ2-1|TRBV5-1|TRBD1|.
CASIPGTGSYNEQFF
TGCGCCAGCATCCCCGGGACAGGGTCCTACAATGAGCAGTTCTTC
>TRBJ2-1|TRBV6-2/TRBV6-3|.|.
CASSYEQGNEQFF
TGTGCCAGCAGTTACGAACAGGGCAATGAGCAGTTCTTC
>TRBJ1-1|TRBV12-5|.|once
CASGGHQVPTEAFF
TGTGCTAGTGGCGGACACCAGGTGCCCACTGAAGCTTTCTTT
>TRBJ1-4|TRBV19|TRBD1|.
CASSKGQAALNEKLFF
TGTGCCAGTAGTAAGGGACAGGCCGCTTTGAATGAAAAACTGTTTTTT
>TRBJ1-5|TRBV5-1|.|once
CASSLWGGPGQPQHF
TGCGCCAGCAGCTTGTGGGGGGGCCCAGGACAGCCCCAGCATTTT
>TRBJ1-1|TRBV28|.|.
CASSPDTSLNTEAFF
TGTGCCAGCAGCCCCGACACCTCTCTGAACACTGAAGCTTTCTTT
>TRBJ1-1|TRBV5-1|.|.
CASSLPGENTEAFF
TGCGCCAGCAGCTTACCGGGAGAAAACACTGAAGCTTTCTTT
>TRBJ2-2|TRBV4-3|.|.
CASSQGLFNTGELFF
TGCGCCAGCAGCCAAGGTCTATTCAACACCGGGGAGCTGTTTTTT
>TRBJ2-3|TRBV5-1|.|once
CASTSYYQGGTDTQYF
TGCGCCAGCACCTCATATTATCAGGGTGGCACAGATACGCAGTATTTT
>TRBJ2-7|TRBV30|.|.
CAWSGGGSYEQYF
TGTGCCTGGAGCGGTGGCGGATCCTACGAGCAGTACTTC